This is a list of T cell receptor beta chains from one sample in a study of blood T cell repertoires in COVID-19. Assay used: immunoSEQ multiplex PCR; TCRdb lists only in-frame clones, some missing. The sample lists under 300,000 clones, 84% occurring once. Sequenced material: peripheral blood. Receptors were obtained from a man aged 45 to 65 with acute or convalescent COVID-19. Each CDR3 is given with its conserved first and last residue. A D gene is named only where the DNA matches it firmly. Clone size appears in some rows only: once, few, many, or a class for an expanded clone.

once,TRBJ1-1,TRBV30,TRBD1,TGTGCCTGGAGCGTACAGGGGGTAGCTTTCTTT,CAWSVQGVAFF
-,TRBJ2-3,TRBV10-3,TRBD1,TGTGCCATCAGTACGGATGGGACAGGGTGGGGCACAGATACGCAGTATTTT,CAISTDGTGWGTDTQYF
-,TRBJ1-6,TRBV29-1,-,TGCAGCGTTGGTGAGAATTCACCCCTCCACTTT,CSVGENSPLHF
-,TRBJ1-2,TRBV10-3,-,TGTGCCATCAGAAGGGACATTAACTATGGCTACACCTTC,CAIRRDINYGYTF
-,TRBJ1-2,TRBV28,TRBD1,TGTGCCAGCAGACCACCCCGCGTTGGGTTATCACAGGGGGCAGCTAACTATGGCTACACCTTC,CASRPPRVGLSQGAANYGYTF
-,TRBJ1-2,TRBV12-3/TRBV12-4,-,TGTGCCAGCAGATGGGGGCCCTATGGCTACACCTTC,CASRWGPYGYTF
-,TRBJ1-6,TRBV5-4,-,TGTGCCAGCAGCCTAGTAGGCCAGGGAAGAAATTCACCCCTCCACTTT,CASSLVGQGRNSPLHF
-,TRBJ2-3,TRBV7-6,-,TGTGCCAGCAGCTTAGTGATAGGGCGGGCATTCACCGATACGCAGTATTTT,CASSLVIGRAFTDTQYF
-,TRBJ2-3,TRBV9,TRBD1,TGTGCCAGCAGCACCCAGGGGGCCACAGATACGCAGTATTTT,CASSTQGATDTQYF
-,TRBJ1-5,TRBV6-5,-,TGTGCCAGCACCCGATCAGGGGATCAGCCCCAGCATTTT,CASTRSGDQPQHF
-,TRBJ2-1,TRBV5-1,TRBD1,TGCGCCAGCAGCTTGGGGGGACAGCACAATGAGCAGTTCTTC,CASSLGGQHNEQFF
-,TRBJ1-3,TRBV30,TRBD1,TGTGCCTGGAGTGTCGGGGATAAATACAGGGGCGGAAACACCATATATTTT,CAWSVGDKYRGGNTIYF
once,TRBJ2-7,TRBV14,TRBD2,TGTGCCAGCAGCCCAACAGCGGGAGAAATCGAGCAGTACTTC,CASSPTAGEIEQYF
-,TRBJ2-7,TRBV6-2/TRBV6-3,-,TGTGCCAGCAGTCGACGGGTTCCCTACGAGCAGTACTTC,CASSRRVPYEQYF
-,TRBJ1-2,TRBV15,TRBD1,TGTGCCACCAGCAGAATGCCCCGGGACAGGGTGGGTGGCTACACCTTC,CATSRMPRDRVGGYTF
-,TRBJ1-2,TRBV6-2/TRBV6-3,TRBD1,TGTGCCAGCAGCCCCGGACAGGGTCCTTATGGCTACACCTTC,CASSPGQGPYGYTF
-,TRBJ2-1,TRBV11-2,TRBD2,TGTGCCAGCAGCCCGGGGGGGCCAAAGCAGTTCTTC,CASSPGGPKQFF
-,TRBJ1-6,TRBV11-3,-,TGTGCCAGCAGCTCGGAGAGGAATTCACCCCTCCACTTT,CASSSERNSPLHF
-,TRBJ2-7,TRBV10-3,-,TGTGCCATCAGTGGAGGGTTTGGCCTTTCCTACGAGCAGTACTTC,CAISGGFGLSYEQYF
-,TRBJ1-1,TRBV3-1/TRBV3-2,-,TGTGCCAGCAGCCAACTCACTGAAGCTTTCTTT,CASSQLTEAFF
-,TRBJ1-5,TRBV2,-,TGTGCCAGCAGTGAAGGGAGGCTCAATCAGCCCCAGCATTTT,CASSEGRLNQPQHF
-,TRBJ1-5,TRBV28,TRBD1,TGTGCCAGCAGTCAGGACAGGACTTTGGGCAATCAGCCCCAGCATTTT,CASSQDRTLGNQPQHF
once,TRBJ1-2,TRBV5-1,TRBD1,TGCGCCAGCAGCATGGGGACAGGACTATACTATGGCTACACCTTC,CASSMGTGLYYGYTF
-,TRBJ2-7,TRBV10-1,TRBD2,TGCGCCAGCAGTGAGTCGATCCGGGAGGCCTACGAGCAGTACTTC,CASSESIREAYEQYF
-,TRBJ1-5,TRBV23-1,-,TGCGCCAGCAGTCAATCGGTGAGGCAGCAACCGTCCCGTAGCAATCAGCCCCAGCATTTT,CASSQSVRQQPSRSNQPQHF
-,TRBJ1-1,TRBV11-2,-,TGTGCCAGCAGCTTAAGCGAGGGCACTGAAGCTTTCTTT,CASSLSEGTEAFF
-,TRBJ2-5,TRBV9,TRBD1,TGTGCCAGCAGCGCCGACAGGGGGCCCCAAGAGACCCAGTACTTC,CASSADRGPQETQYF
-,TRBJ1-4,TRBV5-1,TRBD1,TGCGCCAGCAGCCCGTCGTCGAGGGGGCCTTATGAAAAACTGTTTTTT,CASSPSSRGPYEKLFF
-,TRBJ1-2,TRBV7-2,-,TGTGCCAGCAGCTTGGACAGCTTTAACTATGGCTACACCTTC,CASSLDSFNYGYTF
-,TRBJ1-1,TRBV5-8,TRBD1,TGTGCCAGCAGTATCCCAGGGGGCTGGAAAGCTTTCTTT,CASSIPGGWKAFF
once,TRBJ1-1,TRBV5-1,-,TGCGCCAGCAGCTCTACAGGGTTGGAAGCTTTCTTT,CASSSTGLEAFF
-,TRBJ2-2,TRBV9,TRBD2,TGTGCCAGCAGCCCCTCGGGGGGGTACACCGGGGAGCTGTTTTTT,CASSPSGGYTGELFF
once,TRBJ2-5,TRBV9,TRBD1,TGTGCCAGCAGCAAGACAGGGGGCATGGAGACCCAGTACTTC,CASSKTGGMETQYF
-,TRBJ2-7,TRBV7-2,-,TGTGCCAGCAGCTTAGGGGCCAAGACCTACGAGCAGTACTTC,CASSLGAKTYEQYF
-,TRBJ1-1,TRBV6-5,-,TGTGCCAGCAGTTTCCTACAGGGCACTGAAGCTTTCTTT,CASSFLQGTEAFF
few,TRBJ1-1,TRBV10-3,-,TGTGCCATCAGTAGAGTGAACACTGAAGCTTTCTTT,CAISRVNTEAFF